The clone carrying this T cell receptor beta chain came up once. Its antigen is as yet unknown. Time point indicated: week 23, last vaccination. The content of each vaccine dose was 300 ug of mutant IDH1 20-mer peptide, and topical imiquimod accompanied it. Trimming left V 3 bases short and J 0 bases short, with 8 bases between. Germline V gene sequence: CDR1 LNHDA, CDR2 SQIVND (reference sequence). The CDR3 length is 14 residues. The source of the sample is a study of a mutant IDH1 vaccine in newly diagnosed glioma. Across the study: Treated patients had a mean age of around 40 years and a roughly 60% male, around 40% female split.

Produced via immunoSEQ multiplex PCR; TCRdb's table is partial and in-frame only. This table holds 35,000 to 50,000 clones, 80% to 95% found once. Sequenced material: PBMCs, taken from a glioma patient whose treatment included an IDH1 peptide vaccine. This receptor was identified in a man aged 45-60 years with glioma. This sequence joins TRBV19 and TRBJ1-1; D unresolved. CDR3 DNA sequence: TGTGCCAGTAGTATTAGACTCCTGAACACTGAAGCTTTCTTT. Its translation: CASSIRLLNTEAFF.